The text below deals with one T cell receptor (beta chain). Its specificity is not known. The sample comes from a study of T cell responses to AZD1222 COVID-19 vaccine. The table came from immunoSEQ multiplex PCR; TCRdb's copy has only in-frame clones and leaves some out. The sample contains about 150,000 clones, approximately 87% of which appear only once. CDR3 length: 14 residues. V was pared by 0 bases and J by 1 base, with 7 bases between. The germline V gene has CDR1 SGDLS and CDR2 YYNGEE. Study results and caveats: As reported, nearly half of all spike-specific TCRs target variant regions that are unmutated. Females made up more of the donors, who were largely white British, and clonal diversity may have come out too low. No repertoire was sampled before or during the peak T cell response, only after it.

Specimen: peripheral blood, collected on day 0 of MenACWY control vaccination. The chain carries TRBV9 and TRBJ2-5, with TRBD1 as a possible D gene (6 bases). This TCR was recovered from an adult in good health. Here the CDR3 reads CASSVGQAQETQYF. CDR3 bases: TGTGCCAGCAGCGTAGGACAGGCCCAAGAGACCCAGTACTTC.